This TCR beta chain was recovered during a study of molecular identifiers for immune sequencing clone quantification. This clonotype was seen repeatedly, ten times or more. Its target is not known. A single record per CDR3 protein comes from TCRdb applying MiXCR to the PCR reads. The top ten hold about 1% of the sample, which has around 40,000 distinct CDR3 sequences, 19% seen once. CDR3 length: 14 residues. Germline V gene sequence: CDR1 DFQATT, CDR2 SNEGSKA (reference sequence). V shed 6 bases and J shed 2 bases, with 15 bases lying between them. Study-level findings and limits: Over 99% of effector molecules, yet under 1% of naive-cell molecules, were held by clones above 20 RNA copies.

Sequencing was performed on naive CD8+ T cells from blood, with Jurkat cell RNA spiked in. Subset reported: FACS-sorted CD8+CD4-CCR7+CD45RA+ naive T cells. The chain employs TRBV20-1 and TRBJ2-3; D remains ambiguous. This TCR came from a human donor in good health. Some libraries in this study had Jurkat cell RNA spiked in. The CDR3 nucleotides read TGCAGTGCCGATACCGGTTTGGACACAGATACGCAGTATTTT. Translated: CSADTGLDTDTQYF.